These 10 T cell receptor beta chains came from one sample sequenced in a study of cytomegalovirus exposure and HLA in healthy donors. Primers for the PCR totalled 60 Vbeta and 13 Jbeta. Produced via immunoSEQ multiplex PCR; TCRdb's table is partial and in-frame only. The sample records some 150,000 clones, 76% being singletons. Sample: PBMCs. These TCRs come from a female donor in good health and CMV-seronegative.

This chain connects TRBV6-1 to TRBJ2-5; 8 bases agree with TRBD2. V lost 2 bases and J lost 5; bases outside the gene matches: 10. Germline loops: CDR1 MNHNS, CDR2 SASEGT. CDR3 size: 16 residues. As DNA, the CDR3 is TGTGCCAGCAGTGAACGAATAGCGGGAAGGGGGGAGACCCAGTACTTC. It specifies CASSERIAGRGETQYF.

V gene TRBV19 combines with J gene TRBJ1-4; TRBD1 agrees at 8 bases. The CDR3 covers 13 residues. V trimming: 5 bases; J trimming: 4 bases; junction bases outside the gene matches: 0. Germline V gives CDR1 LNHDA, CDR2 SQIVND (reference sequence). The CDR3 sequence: CASSGQGNEKLFF. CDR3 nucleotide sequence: TGTGCCAGTAGTGGACAGGGTAATGAAAAACTGTTTTTT.

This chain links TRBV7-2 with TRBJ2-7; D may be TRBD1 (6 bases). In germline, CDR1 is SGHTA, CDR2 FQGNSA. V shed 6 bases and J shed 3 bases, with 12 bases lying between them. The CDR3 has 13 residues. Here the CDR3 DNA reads TGTGCCAGCAGGCCAGGGGTTAACTACGAGCAGTACTTC. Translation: CASRPGVNYEQYF.

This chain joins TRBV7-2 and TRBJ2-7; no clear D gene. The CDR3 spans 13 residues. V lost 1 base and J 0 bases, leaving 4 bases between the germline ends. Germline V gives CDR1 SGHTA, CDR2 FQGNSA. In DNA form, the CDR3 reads TGTGCCAGCAGCTTAGGGGCCTCCTACGAGCAGTACTTC. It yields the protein CASSLGASYEQYF.

The chain's CDR3 is CASSLDGGPQETQYF. In DNA form, the CDR3 reads TGTGCCAGCAGCTTAGACGGCGGCCCTCAAGAGACCCAGTACTTC. The chain uses TRBV7-2 and TRBJ2-5; D unresolved. CDR1 SGHTA and CDR2 FQGNSA come from the germline V gene. V was pared by 1 base and J by 2 bases, with 11 bases between. The CDR3 extends over 15 amino acids.

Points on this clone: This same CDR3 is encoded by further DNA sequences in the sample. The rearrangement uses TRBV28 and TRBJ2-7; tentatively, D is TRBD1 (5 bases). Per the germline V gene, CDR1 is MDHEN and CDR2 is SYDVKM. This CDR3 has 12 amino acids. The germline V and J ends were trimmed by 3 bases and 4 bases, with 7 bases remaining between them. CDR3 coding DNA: TGTGCCAGCAGTTTCAGGGTGTACGAGCAGTACTTC. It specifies CASSFRVYEQYF.

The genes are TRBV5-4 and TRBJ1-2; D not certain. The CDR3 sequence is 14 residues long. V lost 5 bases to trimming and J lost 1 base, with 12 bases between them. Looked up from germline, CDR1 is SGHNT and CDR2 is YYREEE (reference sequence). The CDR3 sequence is CASRSLTGNYGYTF. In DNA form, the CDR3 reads TGTGCCAGCAGGAGTCTGACGGGTAACTATGGCTACACCTTC.

The DNA for the CDR3 is TGTGCCAGCAGCTTAAGTACAGGGGCCCCTAGGGGTGGCGCTTTCTTT. Amino acids: CASSLSTGAPRGGAFF. The genes are TRBV7-2 and TRBJ1-1; 7 bases align to TRBD1. Germline V gives CDR1 SGHTA, CDR2 FQGNSA. The V gene end was trimmed by 2 bases and the J gene end by 11 bases; junction bases not matched to a gene: 17. This CDR3 is 16 amino acids long.

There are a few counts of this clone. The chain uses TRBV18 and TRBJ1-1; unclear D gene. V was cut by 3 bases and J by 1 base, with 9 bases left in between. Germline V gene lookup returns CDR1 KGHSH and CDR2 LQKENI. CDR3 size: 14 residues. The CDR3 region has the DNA TGTGCCAGCTCACCTCGGTCAGGGAACACTGAAGCTTTCTTT. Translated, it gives CASSPRSGNTEAFF.

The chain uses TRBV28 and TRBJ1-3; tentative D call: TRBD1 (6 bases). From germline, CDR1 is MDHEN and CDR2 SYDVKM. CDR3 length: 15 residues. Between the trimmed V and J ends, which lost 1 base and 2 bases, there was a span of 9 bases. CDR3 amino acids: CASSLSGAPGNTIYF. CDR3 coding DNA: TGTGCCAGCAGTTTATCAGGGGCCCCTGGAAACACCATATATTTT.